The clone carrying this T cell receptor (beta chain) was counted many times. Its antigen is unidentified. The data stem from a study of blood T cells in healthy people across ages. Study-level findings and limits: Unknown donor CMV status possibly confounded expanded clonotype changes.

Each donor had around 9.8 milliliters of peripheral blood drawn. PBMCs numbering at least 6.5 million were isolated per sample. The authors ran a second PCR of roughly 6 to 12 cycles using a sample-barcoded 5' primer and a J-beta primer mix. TCRdb passed the 5' RACE reads through MiXCR, listing each CDR3 protein once. The sample records roughly 1,800,000 distinct CDR3 sequences, just under 50% being singletons. Trimming cost V 3 bases and J 1 base; bases outside gene matches: 2. In germline, CDR1 is SGHTA, CDR2 FQGNSA. The CDR3 length is 14 residues. The chain recombines TRBV7-2 with TRBJ2-5; the match to TRBD2 covers 7 bases. The sequence was obtained from a woman aged 40 to 49 in good health. Sequencing was done on a sample of blood. Here the CDR3 reads CASSLRGSQETQYF. CDR3 sequence (DNA): TGTGCCAGCAGCTTGCGGGGGTCCCAAGAGACCCAGTACTTC.